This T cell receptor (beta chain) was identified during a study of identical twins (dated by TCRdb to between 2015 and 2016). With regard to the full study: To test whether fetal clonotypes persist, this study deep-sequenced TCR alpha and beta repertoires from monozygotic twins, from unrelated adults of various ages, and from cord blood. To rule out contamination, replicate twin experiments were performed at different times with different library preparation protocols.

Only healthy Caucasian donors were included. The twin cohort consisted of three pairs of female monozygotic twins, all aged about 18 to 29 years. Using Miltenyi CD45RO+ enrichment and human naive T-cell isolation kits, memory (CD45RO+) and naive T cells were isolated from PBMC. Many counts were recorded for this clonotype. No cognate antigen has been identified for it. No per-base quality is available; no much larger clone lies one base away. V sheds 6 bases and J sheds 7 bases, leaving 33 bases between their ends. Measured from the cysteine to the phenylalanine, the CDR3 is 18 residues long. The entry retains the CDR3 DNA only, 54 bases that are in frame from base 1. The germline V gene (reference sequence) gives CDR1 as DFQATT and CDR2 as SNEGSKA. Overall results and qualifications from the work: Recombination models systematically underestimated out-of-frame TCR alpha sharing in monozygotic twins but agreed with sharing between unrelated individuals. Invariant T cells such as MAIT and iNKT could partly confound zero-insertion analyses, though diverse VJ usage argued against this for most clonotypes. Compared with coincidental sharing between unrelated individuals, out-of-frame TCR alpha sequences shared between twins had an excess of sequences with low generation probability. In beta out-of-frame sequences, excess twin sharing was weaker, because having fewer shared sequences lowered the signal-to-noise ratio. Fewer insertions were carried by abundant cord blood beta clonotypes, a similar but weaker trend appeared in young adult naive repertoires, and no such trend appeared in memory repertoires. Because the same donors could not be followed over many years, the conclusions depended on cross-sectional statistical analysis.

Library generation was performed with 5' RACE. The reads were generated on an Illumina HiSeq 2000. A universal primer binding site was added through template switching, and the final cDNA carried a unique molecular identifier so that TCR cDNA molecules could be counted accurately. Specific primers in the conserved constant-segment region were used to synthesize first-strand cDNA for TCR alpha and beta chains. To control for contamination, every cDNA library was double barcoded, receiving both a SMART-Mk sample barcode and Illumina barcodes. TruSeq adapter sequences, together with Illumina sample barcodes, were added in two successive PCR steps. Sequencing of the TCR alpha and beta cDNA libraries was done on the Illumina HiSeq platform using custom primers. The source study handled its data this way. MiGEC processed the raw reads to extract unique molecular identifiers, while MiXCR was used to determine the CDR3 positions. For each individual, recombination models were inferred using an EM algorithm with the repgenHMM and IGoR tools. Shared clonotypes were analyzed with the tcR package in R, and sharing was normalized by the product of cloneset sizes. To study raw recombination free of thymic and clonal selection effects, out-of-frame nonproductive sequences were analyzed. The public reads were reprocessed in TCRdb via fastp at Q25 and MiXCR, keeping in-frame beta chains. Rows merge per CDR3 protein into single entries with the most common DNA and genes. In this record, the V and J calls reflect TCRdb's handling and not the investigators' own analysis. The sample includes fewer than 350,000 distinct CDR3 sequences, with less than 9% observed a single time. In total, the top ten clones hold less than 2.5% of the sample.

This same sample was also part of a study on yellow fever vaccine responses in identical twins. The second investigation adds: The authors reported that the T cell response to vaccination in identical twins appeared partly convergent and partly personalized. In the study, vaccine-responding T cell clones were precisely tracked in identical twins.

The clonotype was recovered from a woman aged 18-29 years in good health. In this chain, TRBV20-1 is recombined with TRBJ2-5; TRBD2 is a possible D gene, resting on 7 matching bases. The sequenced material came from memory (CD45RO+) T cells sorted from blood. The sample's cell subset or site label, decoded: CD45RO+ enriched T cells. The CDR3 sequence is CSALHGGGRKAVKRTQYF. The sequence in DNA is TGCAGTGCCCTCCATGGGGGGGGGCGAAAGGCGGTTAAGAGGACCCAGTACTTC.